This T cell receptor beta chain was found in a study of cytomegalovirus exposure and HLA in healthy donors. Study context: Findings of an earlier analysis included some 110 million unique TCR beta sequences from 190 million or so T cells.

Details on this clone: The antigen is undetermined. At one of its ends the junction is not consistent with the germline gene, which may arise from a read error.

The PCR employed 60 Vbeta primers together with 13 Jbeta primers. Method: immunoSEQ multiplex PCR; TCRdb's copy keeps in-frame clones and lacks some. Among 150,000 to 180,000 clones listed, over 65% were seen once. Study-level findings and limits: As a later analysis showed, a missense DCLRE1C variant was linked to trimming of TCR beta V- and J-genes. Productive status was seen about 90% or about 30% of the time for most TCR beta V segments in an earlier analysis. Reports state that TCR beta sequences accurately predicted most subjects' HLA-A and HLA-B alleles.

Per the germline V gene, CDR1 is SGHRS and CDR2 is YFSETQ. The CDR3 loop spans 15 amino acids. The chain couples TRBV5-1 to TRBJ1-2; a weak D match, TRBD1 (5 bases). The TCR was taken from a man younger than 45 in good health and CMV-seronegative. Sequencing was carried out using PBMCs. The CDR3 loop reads CASSPEDGGGYGYPF. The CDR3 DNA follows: TGCGCCAGCAGCCCTGAGGATGGGGGAGGTTATGGCTACCCCTTC.